The 22 T cell receptor beta chains in this list originate from one sample, sequenced in a study of molecular identifiers for immune sequencing clone quantification. TCRdb passed the PCR reads through MiXCR, listing each CDR3 protein once. The table has roughly 86,000 distinct CDR3 sequences, around 20% seen once; the top ten hold around 0.88%. Source material: naive CD8+ T cells from blood, with Jurkat cell RNA spiked in. Subset here: FACS-sorted CD8+CD4-CCR7+CD45RA+ naive T cells. These receptors came from a human donor in good health. Some libraries in this study had Jurkat cell RNA spiked in.

This clonotype was observed at least ten times. The V and J genes are TRBV6-5 and TRBJ2-2; perhaps TRBD1 as D (6 bases). Germline V gene data show CDR1 as MNHEY and CDR2 as SVGAGI. V was cut by 0 bases and J by 6 bases, with 8 bases left in between. The CDR3 covers 14 residues. CDR3 sequence (DNA): TGTGCCAGCAGTTACTCTACAGGGCCCGGGGAGCTGTTTTTT. This gives the protein CASSYSTGPGELFF.

This clonotype occurred many times. The rearrangement uses TRBV5-1 and TRBJ1-1, with D tentatively TRBD1 (5 bases). With 5 bases removed from V and 0 bases from J, the gap between germline ends came to 17 bases. The CDR3 is 16 residues long. Per the germline V gene, CDR1 is SGHRS and CDR2 is YFSETQ. The CDR3 DNA reads as TGCGCCAGCAGGTATGACAGTGATAATCTGAACACTGAAGCTTTCTTT. This sequence encodes CASRYDSDNLNTEAFF.

This clonotype was found many times. The chain employs TRBV6-5 and TRBJ1-5; 9 nucleotides align to TRBD1. The CDR3 contains 15 residues. V was clipped by 2 bases and J by 4 bases; unmatched bases: 3. Per germline, CDR1 MNHEY and CDR2 SVGAGI. The CDR3 nucleotides are TGTGCCAGCAGTTACGGGACAGGGAGAAATCAGCCCCAGCATTTT. As protein: CASSYGTGRNQPQHF.

This clonotype was counted many times. DNA of the CDR3: TGCAGCGCCGTCCCCGAGATAAACACCGGGGAGCTGTTTTTT. Its translation is CSAVPEINTGELFF. The rearrangement joins TRBV29-1 to TRBJ2-2; no clear D gene. Trimming removed 7 bases from V and 2 bases from J, with 14 bases in between. The CDR3 length is 14 residues. CDR1 and CDR2 (germline): SQVTM, ANQGSEA.

This clonotype came up many times. The J gene is TRBJ2-3, the V gene TRBV6-5; 11 bases are shared with TRBD2. Germline CDR1 MNHEY, CDR2 SVGAGI. J gave up 6 bases and V 5 bases, and 22 bases lay outside the gene matches. The CDR3 length is 20 residues. The CDR3 is CASSLTTTGLADFEWDTQYF. The CDR3 coding sequence is TGTGCCAGCAGTCTCACGACAACGGGACTAGCGGACTTTGAATGGGATACGCAGTATTTT.

The V call is TRBV7-2, the J call TRBJ2-7, with D maybe TRBD2 (6 bases). This CDR3 contains 14 residues. The V end lost 2 bases, the J end lost 4 bases, and 12 bases lay between the germline ends. Germline loops: CDR1 SGHTA, CDR2 FQGNSA. The CDR3 is CASSLPGAGYEQYF. DNA for the CDR3: TGTGCCAGCAGCTTACCGGGAGCAGGGTACGAGCAGTACTTC.

The CDR3 coding sequence is TGCGCCAGCAGCCAAGACCCCCGGACAGGGTTTAACACTGAAGCTTTCTTT. Translation gives CASSQDPRTGFNTEAFF. The chain employs TRBV4-3 and TRBJ1-1; 8 nucleotides agree with TRBD1. The V segment lost 0 bases and the J segment 2 bases; nucleotides outside the gene matches: 8. This CDR3 is 17 amino acids long. Germline CDR1 LGHNA, CDR2 YSLEER.

V and J are TRBV27 and TRBJ1-5; D is undetermined. V was pared by 8 bases and J by 1 base, with 12 bases between. The CDR3 consists of 14 residues. CDR1 is MNHEY and CDR2 is SMNVEV in the germline V gene (reference sequence). The CDR3 sequence is CASDLRRSNQPQHF. In DNA, the CDR3 is TGTGCCAGCGACCTCAGGAGAAGCAATCAGCCCCAGCATTTT.

This clonotype was recorded many times. The chain employs TRBV28 and TRBJ2-1; TRBD1 matches 7 bases. The CDR3 totals 16 residues. V was clipped by 7 bases and J by 3 bases; unmatched bases: 12. Germline V CDR1 and CDR2: MDHEN, SYDVKM. This CDR3 reads CASNLYTGTVYNEQFF. Here the CDR3 DNA reads TGTGCCAGCAACCTATACACCGGGACAGTCTACAATGAGCAGTTCTTC. The complete variable domain, with remaining parts taken from reference TRBV28 and TRBJ2-1, reads DVKVTQSSRYLVKRTGEKVFLECVQDMDHENMFWYRQDPGLGLRLIYFSYDVKMKEKGDIPEGYSVSREKKERFSLILESASTNQTSMYLCASNLYTGTVYNEQFFGPGTRLTVL.

This clonotype was counted ten times or more. This CDR3 reads CASERGGETQYF. The CDR3, as DNA: TGTGCCAGCGAACGGGGAGGGGAGACCCAGTACTTC. The chain uses TRBV6-2 or TRBV6-3 and TRBJ2-5, with 7 bases lining up with TRBD2. This CDR3 has 12 residues. From germline, CDR1 is MNHEY and CDR2 SVGEGT. The V gene end was trimmed by 8 bases and the J gene end by 5 bases; junction bases not matched to a gene: 5.

This clonotype came up many times. The chain carries TRBV4-3 and TRBJ2-7; D unclear. Germline V gives CDR1 LGHNA, CDR2 YSLEER. V lost 0 bases and J lost 4, with 13 bases in between. This CDR3 contains 15 residues. The CDR3 DNA reads TGCGCCAGCAGCCAAGATGACTCCCTGGGGTACGAGCAGTACTTC. Amino acids: CASSQDDSLGYEQYF.

This clonotype was recorded at least ten times. The rearrangement links TRBV5-1 to TRBJ2-3, with D perhaps TRBD2 (6 bases). The V and J ends lost 0 bases and 3 bases respectively, with 11 bases between them. The CDR3 is 15 residues long. Germline assignment: CDR1 SGHRS and CDR2 YFSETQ. This CDR3 reads CASSLAGEWTDTQYF. The DNA for the CDR3 is TGCGCCAGCAGCTTGGCGGGAGAATGGACAGATACGCAGTATTTT.

This chain joins TRBV27 and TRBJ2-5; 9 bases match TRBD1. The CDR3 extends over 16 amino acids. Germline V gives CDR1 MNHEY, CDR2 SMNVEV (reference sequence). V lost 5 bases, J lost 4 bases, and 11 bases stayed unmatched. The CDR3 region has the DNA TGTGCCAGCAGTCCTCACCGGGACAGGGTTTCAGAGACCCAGTACTTC. Translated: CASSPHRDRVSETQYF.

CDR3 protein: CASSSGSGGINEQFF. CDR3 sequence (DNA): TGTGCCAGTAGTTCCGGGTCAGGGGGCATAAATGAGCAGTTCTTC. The rearrangement uses TRBV19 and TRBJ2-1, with TRBD1 matching over 8 bases. CDR1 LNHDA and CDR2 SQIVND come from the germline V gene (reference sequence). V lost 5 bases, J lost 7 bases, and 10 bases stayed unmatched. The CDR3 is made up of 15 amino acids. Full variable domain (rest looked up from reference TRBV19 and TRBJ2-1): DGGITQSPKYLFRKEGQNVTLSCEQNLNHDAMYWYRQDPGQGLRLIYYSQIVNDFQKGDIAEGYSVSREKKESFPLTVTSAQKNPTAFYLCASSSGSGGINEQFFGPGTRLTVL.

This clonotype came up many times. This chain links TRBV28 with TRBJ2-3, with 13 nucleotides matching TRBD2. The V segment lost 7 bases and the J segment 10 bases; nucleotides outside the gene matches: 8. Germline values: CDR1 MDHEN, CDR2 SYDVKM. The CDR3 is 14 amino acids. Here the CDR3 reads CASTLETSGRPQYF. CDR3 bases: TGTGCCAGCACCCTCGAGACTAGCGGGAGGCCGCAGTATTTT. The full variable domain, in which reference TRBV28 and TRBJ2-3 provide the parts outside the CDR3, is DVKVTQSSRYLVKRTGEKVFLECVQDMDHENMFWYRQDPGLGLRLIYFSYDVKMKEKGDIPEGYSVSREKKERFSLILESASTNQTSMYLCASTLETSGRPQYFGPGTRLTVL.

This clonotype has more than one count but fewer than ten. Given a much more abundant clone one base away, this may be a read error. This sequence joins TRBV7-9 and TRBJ2-4; D is unclear. CDR3 length equals 11 residues. The V gene's germline CDR1 is SEHNR and CDR2 FQNEAQ (reference sequence). With 5 bases removed from V and 15 bases from J, the gap between germline ends came to 14 bases. CDR3 coding DNA: TGTGCCAGCAGCCAGCAACCCCCTTCGTACTTC. Residues: CASSQQPPSYF.

This clonotype was recorded many times. The chain joins TRBV7-3 to TRBJ1-1, with a tentative D call TRBD1 (5 bases). The V and J ends lost 7 bases and 7 bases respectively, with 16 bases between them. Germline V gene sequence: CDR1 SGHTA, CDR2 FQGTGA. This CDR3 is built from 13 residues. The CDR3, as DNA: TGTGCCAGCACCGAAAGCGTGGGGGGTGAAGCTTTCTTT. It specifies CASTESVGGEAFF.

In this sample, this clonotype turned up many times. This rearrangement joins TRBV3-1 to TRBJ2-5, with D maybe TRBD1 (5 bases). CDR3 length equals 16 residues. Deletions cut 3 bases from V and 0 bases from J, with 14 bases between. Germline values: CDR1 LGHDT, CDR2 YNNKEL (reference sequence). Here the CDR3 DNA reads TGTGCCAGCAGCCAGAGGACACCCCCGTACCAAGAGACCCAGTACTTC. Protein sequence: CASSQRTPPYQETQYF.

This clonotype has a handful of counts. The V call is TRBV12-3 or TRBV12-4, the J call TRBJ2-2, with D tentatively TRBD2 (7 bases). The V and J ends lost 7 bases and 6 bases respectively, with 15 bases between them. CDR3 length: 14 residues. CDR3 amino acids: CASTPGAGAGELFF. The CDR3 nucleotides are TGTGCCAGCACCCCGGGGGCGGGGGCCGGGGAGCTGTTTTTT.

This clonotype was counted ten times or more. The rearrangement joins TRBV23-1 to TRBJ1-2; 8 bases align to TRBD1. TRBV23-1 has ORF status, its function being uncertain. The V gene end was trimmed by 2 bases and the J gene end by 3 bases; junction bases not matched to a gene: 2. The CDR3 extends over 14 amino acids. CDR3 sequence reads: CASSQAGQDYGYTF. The DNA for the CDR3 is TGCGCCAGCAGTCAAGCGGGACAGGACTATGGCTACACCTTC.

This clonotype was counted many times. The gene calls are TRBV7-2 and TRBJ2-3; D is undetermined. With 2 bases removed from V and 6 bases from J, the gap between germline ends came to 9 bases. CDR3 length: 13 residues. Germline V gives CDR1 SGHTA, CDR2 FQGNSA. This CDR3 is CASSLITTDTQYF. As DNA, the CDR3 is TGTGCCAGCAGCTTAATCACGACGGATACGCAGTATTTT.

This clonotype was found a few times. The V call is TRBV13, the J call TRBJ2-5, with D unclear. The CDR3 sequence is 13 residues long. The germline gives CDR1 PRHDT, CDR2 FYEKMQ (reference sequence). The V end lost 0 bases, the J end lost 5 bases, and 7 bases lay between the germline ends. Here the CDR3 DNA reads TGTGCCAGCAGCTTAGGGATTGGGGAGACCCAGTACTTC. Its protein product is CASSLGIGETQYF.